This T cell receptor (beta chain) stems from a study of shared clonotypes between healthy human individuals. Study-wide points: Sharing across four donors was seen in roughly 5.2% of naive CD4 clonotypes.

Here immunoSEQ multiplex PCR was the method, and the copy in TCRdb shows in-frame clones only, minus some. The data show roughly 2 million clones, with around 95% seen just once and roughly 0.13% held by the top ten. This clone was detected once. The target antigen is unknown. This CDR3 is also generated by other DNA sequences in the sample. This CDR3 is built from 13 residues. Trimming took off 5 bases at V and 7 bases at J, with 9 bases between the two ends. Germline assignment: CDR1 MDHEN and CDR2 SYDVKM. The chain is built from TRBV28 and TRBJ1-6; tentative D call: TRBD1 (6 bases). Sequencing was done on a sample of naive CD4+ T cells sorted from blood. Subset in this sample: CD45RA+ positively selected. This clonotype was sampled from a man aged 18 to 29 in good health. The CDR3 protein is CASSRQGNSPLHF. The CDR3 DNA reads as TGTGCCAGCAGTCGGCAGGGGAATTCACCCCTCCACTTT. Full variable domain (missing parts from reference TRBV28 and TRBJ1-6): DVKVTQSSRYLVKRTGEKVFLECVQDMDHENMFWYRQDPGLGLRLIYFSYDVKMKEKGDIPEGYSVSREKKERFSLILESASTNQTSMYLCASSRQGNSPLHFGNGTRLTVT.